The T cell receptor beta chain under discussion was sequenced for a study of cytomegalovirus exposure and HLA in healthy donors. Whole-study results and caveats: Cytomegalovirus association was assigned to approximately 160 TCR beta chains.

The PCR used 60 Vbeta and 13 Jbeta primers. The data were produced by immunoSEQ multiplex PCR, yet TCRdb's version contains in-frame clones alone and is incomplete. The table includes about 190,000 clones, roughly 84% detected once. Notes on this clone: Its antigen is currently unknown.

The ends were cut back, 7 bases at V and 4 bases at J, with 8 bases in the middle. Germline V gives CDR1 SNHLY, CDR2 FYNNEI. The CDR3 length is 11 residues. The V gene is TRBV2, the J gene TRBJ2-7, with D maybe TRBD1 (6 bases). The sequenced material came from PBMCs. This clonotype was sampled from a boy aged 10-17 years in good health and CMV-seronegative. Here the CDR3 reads CASMRGYEQYF. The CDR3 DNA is TGTGCCAGCATGAGGGGGTACGAGCAGTACTTC.